A single sample gave rise to the 20 T cell receptor beta chains below, sequenced in a study of long-term antiretroviral therapy in people with HIV. The run of the v3.0 immunoSEQ assay was at survey level. Produced via immunoSEQ multiplex PCR; TCRdb's table is partial and in-frame only. This table holds around 17,000 clones, approximately 90% found once. The sequencing used unsorted PBMCs, collected 6.9 years after starting antiretroviral therapy. All receptors come from a man aged 50-59 years with HIV.

The CDR3 sequence: CAWSEDRDTGAFF. The CDR3 DNA reads TGTGCCTGGAGTGAGGATAGAGACACCGGAGCTTTCTTT. This chain joins TRBV30 and TRBJ1-1; D is ambiguous. The germline V gene encodes CDR1 GTSNPN and CDR2 SVGIG (reference sequence). The CDR3 runs 13 residues. The ends were cut back, 1 base at V and 10 bases at J, with 16 bases in the middle.

This chain uses TRBV20-1 with TRBJ1-5; D gene unclear. V was shortened by 3 bases and J by 7 bases, with 7 bases between the two germline ends. The CDR3 is made up of 11 amino acids. Germline V gives CDR1 DFQATT, CDR2 SNEGSKA (reference sequence). The CDR3 loop is CSASKGQPQHF. CDR3 nucleotides: TGCAGTGCTAGTAAGGGCCAGCCCCAGCATTTT.

CDR3 residues: CASRPGLGNQPQHF. The CDR3 DNA is TGTGCCAGCAGGCCGGGGCTAGGCAATCAGCCCCAGCATTTT. V gene TRBV27 combines with J gene TRBJ1-5; tentatively, D is TRBD1 (5 bases). V was shortened by 6 bases and J by 2 bases, with 11 bases between the two germline ends. Germline V gene sequence: CDR1 MNHEY, CDR2 SMNVEV (reference sequence). This CDR3 is 14 amino acids long.

The chain combines TRBV30 with TRBJ2-1; a possible D gene is TRBD1 (6 bases). CDR1 and CDR2 from the germline V gene are GTSNPN and SVGIG (reference sequence). There are 11 residues in the CDR3. The CDR3 here is CVLYRDNEQFF. CDR3 nucleotide sequence: TGTGTCTTGTACAGGGATAATGAGCAGTTCTTC.

The V gene is TRBV27, the J gene TRBJ2-7; possibly TRBD1 for D (5 bases). This CDR3 is 15 amino acids long. Per the germline V gene, CDR1 is MNHEY and CDR2 is SMNVEV (reference sequence). V lost 6 bases and J lost 1, with 16 bases in between. In DNA, the CDR3 is TGTGCCAGCAGCCTAGACAGTTTGCCTTCCTACGAGCAGTACTTC. Its translation: CASSLDSLPSYEQYF.

As regards this clone: The germline gene is not matched at one end of the junction; a read error may be the cause. V is TRBV29-1 and J is TRBJ2-7; D is perhaps TRBD1 (5 bases). CDR1 and CDR2 (germline): SQVTM, ANQGSEA. CDR3 length: 13 residues. CDR3 amino acids: CSAQTAFSYEQCF. CDR3 DNA: TGCAGCGCCCAGACAGCCTTCTCCTACGAGCAGTGCTTC.

Here the CDR3 reads CASSLVGTGFGNEQYF. CDR3 nucleotide sequence: TGTGCCAGCAGCTTAGTAGGGACAGGGTTTGGTAACGAGCAGTACTTC. V and J are TRBV7-2 and TRBJ2-7, with 9 nucleotides matching TRBD1. CDR1 SGHTA and CDR2 FQGNSA come from the germline V gene. CDR3 length: 16 residues. V lost 1 base and J lost 5; bases outside the gene matches: 9.

Here the CDR3 reads CASSLENQETQYF. The CDR3 DNA follows: TGTGCCAGCAGCTTGGAGAACCAAGAGACCCAGTACTTC. The V call is TRBV5-6, the J call TRBJ2-5; no clear D. The CDR3 runs 13 residues. CDR1 is SGHDT and CDR2 is YYEEEE in the germline V gene. The V gene lost 0 bases and the J gene lost 0 bases, with 3 bases spanning the gap.

This chain joins TRBV25-1 and TRBJ2-7; 9 bases align to TRBD2. The germline V gene encodes CDR1 MGHDK and CDR2 SYGVNS. V shed 4 bases, J shed 3 bases, and the junction held 4 bases outside the gene matches. CDR3 length: 14 amino acids. The CDR3 here is CASSVAGARYEQYF. As DNA, the CDR3 is TGTGCCAGCAGTGTAGCGGGAGCGCGCTACGAGCAGTACTTC.

This clone turned up a few times. The J gene is TRBJ2-1, the V gene TRBV15; 7 bases line up with TRBD2. The CDR3 has 13 residues. V was clipped by 4 bases and J by 8 bases; unmatched bases: 5. From germline, CDR1 is LNHNV and CDR2 YYDKDF (reference sequence). The CDR3 is CATSTSRGYEQFF. The CDR3, as DNA: TGTGCCACCAGCACCTCGCGGGGGTATGAGCAGTTCTTC.

The chain uses TRBV7-8 and TRBJ2-7; 8 bases agree with TRBD2. Germline trimming cut 2 bases from V and 2 bases from J; bases unmatched to any gene: 8. The CDR3 consists of 16 residues. Looked up from germline, CDR1 is SGHVS and CDR2 is FQNEAQ. The CDR3 spells CASSLISGRDPYEQYF. The DNA of the CDR3 is TGTGCCAGCAGCTTAATAAGCGGGAGAGACCCCTACGAGCAGTACTTC. Full variable domain (missing parts from reference TRBV7-8 and TRBJ2-7): GAGVSQSPRYKVAKRGQDVALRCDPISGHVSLFWYQQALGQGPEFLTYFQNEAQLDKSGLPSDRFFAERPEGSVSTLKIQRTQQEDSAVYLCASSLISGRDPYEQYFGPGTRLTVT.

The gene calls are TRBV6-5 and TRBJ2-7, with 13 bases fitting TRBD2. There are 15 residues in the CDR3. Germline V CDR1 and CDR2: MNHEY, SVGAGI. Losses at the gene ends were 5 bases for V and 6 bases for J; bases not matched to a gene: 7. In DNA form, the CDR3 reads TGTGCCAGCAGTCCGAGGACTAGCGGGAGATCCGAGCAGTACTTC. It codes for CASSPRTSGRSEQYF.

The gene calls are TRBV5-1 and TRBJ2-1, with a possible D match to TRBD1 (5 bases). V was cut by 7 bases and J by 0 bases, with 17 bases left in between. CDR1 is SGHRS, CDR2 YFSETQ, per germline. The CDR3 length is 16 residues. Here the CDR3 reads CASSFQPGSSYNEQFF. DNA of the CDR3: TGCGCCAGCTCATTTCAGCCAGGGTCCTCCTACAATGAGCAGTTCTTC.

The rearrangement links TRBV18 to TRBJ2-7; 9 bases line up with TRBD1. Germline CDR1 and CDR2: KGHSH and LQKENI. The CDR3 contains 15 residues. Trimming took 4 bases from V and 3 from J; bases not matched to a gene: 7. CDR3 coding DNA: TGTGCCAGCTCACTCGGGGACAGGGAAAACTACGAGCAGTACTTC. Translating it yields CASSLGDRENYEQYF.

This clone was detected only once. The chain links TRBV4-3 to TRBJ2-1; D uncertain. The germline gives CDR1 LGHNA, CDR2 YSLEER. This CDR3 has 13 amino acids. V was shortened by 4 bases and J by 6 bases, with 10 bases between the two germline ends. DNA for the CDR3: TGCGCCAGCAGCCCAGGCAGGTCCAATGAGCAGTTCTTC. It translates to CASSPGRSNEQFF.

CDR3 amino acids: CASSESVWHTQYF. In nucleotides, the CDR3 is TGTGCCAGCAGTGAATCGGTCTGGCATACGCAGTATTTT. V usage is TRBV25-1 and J usage is TRBJ2-3; D not certain. This CDR3 comprises 13 residues. V lost 1 base, J lost 7 bases, and 9 bases lay in between. Germline V lookup: CDR1 MGHDK, CDR2 SYGVNS.

The chain links TRBV11-2 to TRBJ2-1; 13 nucleotides line up with TRBD2. The germline gives CDR1 SGHAT, CDR2 FQNNGV. Trimming took 3 bases from V and 4 from J; bases not matched to a gene: 6. CDR3 length equals 17 residues. The CDR3 sequence: CASSFLRTSGRYNEQFF. For the CDR3, the DNA is TGTGCCAGCAGCTTTCTTCGGACTAGCGGGAGATACAATGAGCAGTTCTTC.

CDR3 nucleotides: TGCGCCAGCACTAGAAACACTGAAGCTTTCTTT. Protein product: CASTRNTEAFF. The chain joins TRBV10-2 to TRBJ1-1, with D unclear. Germline CDR1 and CDR2: WSHSY and SAAADI. The CDR3 has 11 residues. Between the trimmed V and J ends, which lost 7 bases and 2 bases, there was a span of 5 bases.

A word on this clone: Its ends do not fully match the called genes, so a read error is possible. This sequence joins TRBV19 and TRBJ1-5; D ambiguous. Germline values: CDR1 LNHDA, CDR2 SQIVND (reference sequence). This CDR3 is built from 14 residues. CDR3 loop: CASMVHNSNQPQHF. DNA for the CDR3: TGTGCTAGTATGGTCCATAATAGCAATCAGCCCCAGCATTTT.

J is TRBJ1-5 and V is TRBV6-9, with D maybe TRBD1 (5 bases). Trimming shortened V by 2 bases and J by 4 bases, and 15 bases separated the two germline ends. This CDR3 region has 16 residues. Germline V gene sequence: CDR1 MNHGY, CDR2 SVAAGI. The CDR3 DNA sequence: TGTGCCAGCAGTTATCCCGGACACCACAGGAATCAGCCCCAGCATTTT. Protein product: CASSYPGHHRNQPQHF.